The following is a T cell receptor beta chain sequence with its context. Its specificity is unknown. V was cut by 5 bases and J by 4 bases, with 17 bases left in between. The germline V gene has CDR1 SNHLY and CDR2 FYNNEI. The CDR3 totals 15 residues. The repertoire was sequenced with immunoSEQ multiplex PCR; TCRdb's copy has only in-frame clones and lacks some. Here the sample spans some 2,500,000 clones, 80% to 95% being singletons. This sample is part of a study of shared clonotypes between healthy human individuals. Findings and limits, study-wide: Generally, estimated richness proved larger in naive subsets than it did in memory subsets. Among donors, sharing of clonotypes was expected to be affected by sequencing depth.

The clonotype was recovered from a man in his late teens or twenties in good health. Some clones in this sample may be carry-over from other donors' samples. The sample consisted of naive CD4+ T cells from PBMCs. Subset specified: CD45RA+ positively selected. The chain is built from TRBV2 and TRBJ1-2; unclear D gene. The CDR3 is CASSYTGRSFYGYTF. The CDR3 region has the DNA TGTGCCAGCAGTTACACCGGACGGAGCTTCTATGGCTACACCTTC.